Listed here is a single T cell receptor (beta chain). Its antigen target is currently unknown. The input lacks base qualities; no much larger clone sits a single base away. Libraries were built with the immunoSEQ multiplex PCR assay. For the multiplex PCR, a mixture combining 60 forward primers for TCR Vbeta segments and 13 reverse primers for TCR Jbeta segments was used. The CDR3 region of rearranged TCR beta genes was amplified from genomic DNA by a multiplex PCR assay. On the Illumina HiSeq System, the amplified TCR beta libraries were sequenced as 87-base-pair reads. In the paper's pipeline: A later analysis tallied around 82 million unique TCR beta chains across the 700 or so repertoires, and around 12 million of those chains were shared by two or more donors. Raw reads were error-corrected and collapsed into unique sequences by a nearest-neighbor algorithm in which closely related sequences were merged to remove PCR and sequencing errors. V, D and J gene segments were assigned by aligning CDR3 sequences to IMGT reference sequences. Each retained sequence needed at least a six-nucleotide match to both a V gene segment and a J gene segment. Rearrangements were called productive when the CDR3 lacked stop codons and stayed in frame with V and J; all others were non-productive. Following IMGT convention, CDR3 was defined as the stretch from the second conserved V-encoded cysteine to the conserved J-encoded phenylalanine. Sequences without an unambiguous match to a single V gene segment were excluded from the earlier analysis of about 600 of the donors. An earlier analysis of around 600 of the donors classified V segments as functional when productive rearrangements were above 56.7% and as segregating when the standard deviation between donors was above 5%. A statistical classification framework was built for diagnosing cytomegalovirus status from the catalog of TCR beta chain sequences. A later analysis assigned V and J genes by comparing TCR nucleotide sequences with IMGT/GENE-DB human TR gene sequences. Using the TCRdist pipeline, a later analysis assigned CDR3 sequences along with most-parsimonious VDJ recombination scenarios. In a later analysis, each TCR beta chain was defined by its CDR3 amino acid sequence together with its V-gene family, and reads lacking a unique V-gene family were excluded. A later analysis removed 450 to 600 highly shared, low-generation-probability nucleotide sequences to deal with suspected cross-contamination and a sequencing artifact. In a later analysis, a clonal expansion index was calculated for each public chain from normalized within-repertoire ranks of inferred template counts. A later analysis computed generation probabilities with a VDJ recombination model fitted to out-of-frame rearrangements, and checked the results against IGoR. In a later analysis, TCR-TCR, TCR-HLA and TCR-CMV co-occurrence was scored with hypergeometric tests, and a repertoire-size bias correction was applied to TCR pairs. False discovery rates were estimated in a later analysis by permuting HLA or CMV assignments 20 times. A later analysis grouped co-occurring TCRs with DBSCAN, adding TCRdist sequence similarity when clustering within HLA-allele-positive subsets. Repertoires with fewer than 30,000 or more than 120,000 public chains, plus five repertoires with anomalous nucleotide sharing, were excluded from co-occurrence clustering. TCRdb re-hosts the immuneACCESS table, in-frame sequences only. Its copies lack some clones; in the studies checked, an unresolved V gene accounts for under half of them, and the cause for the rest is not known. For V, J and clone size, that table is used; D and trimming come from the DNA. The sample has about 200,000 clones on record, around nine tenths of them singletons. The ten largest clones take up around 0.3% of the sample.

The source of the sample is a study of cytomegalovirus exposure and HLA in healthy donors (dated by TCRdb to the late 2010s). General notes on the study: An earlier analysis of some 550 of the donors reported approximately 290 Gb of sequence data and 117 million unique TCR beta sequences from roughly 200 million T cells. In a later genetic analysis, genome-wide SNP genotypes for about 55% of the 666 donors were used, and that subset was treated as a discovery cohort. An earlier analysis of roughly 600 of the donors used high-throughput TCR beta sequencing to judge whether each TCR beta V gene segment behaved as functional or pseudogenic. High-throughput TCR immunosequencing, statistical association of individual TCRs with disease status, and machine learning were combined to predict cytomegalovirus infection status. Every repertoire in the discovery cohort had been generated on one and the same sequencing platform. Donor age, sex, ethnicity and CMV serostatus were collected together with the repertoire data. The later analysis used no new phenotypic data to find candidate immune exposures, relying instead on TCR beta sequences and their occurrence across donors. The T cell repertoires of some 700 subjects were profiled by immunosequencing and related to cytomegalovirus serostatus. To study patterns of TCR occurrence, a later analysis re-analyzed previously published TCR beta repertoires from 666 donors and added high-resolution HLA genotyping. About 5 DR-DQ haplotypes were handled as single units for association and clustering, since linkage in the cohort was strong. The study aimed to test whether cataloging public T cell receptors could reveal signatures of past pathogen exposure. Around 320 gigabases of sequencing data and roughly 90 million unique TCR sequences were included in an early release covering about 700 HLA-typed donors. Class I and class II HLA loci were covered by the typing at four-digit resolution. Among approximately 370 genotyped donors of the cohort, an average of around 250,000 unique TCR beta nucleotide sequences was sequenced per donor, of which roughly 17% were non-productive. Of the roughly 390 genotyped donors, around 81% fell in the genetic ancestry cluster associated with self-reported Caucasian donors. Along with the approximately 700-subject first cohort, a separate validation cohort of over a hundred different subjects was used. Typing coverage differed by locus: A, B, C, DRB1 and DQB1 were typed in roughly 620-630 donors, DQA1 in 522, DPA1 in approximately 610, and DPB1 in just under 480. Findings and caveats that apply to the study as a whole: Some IMGT-functional V segments, including TRBV6-2 and TRBV6-3, could not be distinguished by the 87-base-pair reads and were therefore excluded. A further reported finding was that TCR beta sequences accurately predicted the HLA-A and HLA-B alleles for most subjects in the first cohort. Three of the identified cytomegalovirus-associated TCR beta chains were confirmed in vitro to be specific for cytomegalovirus antigens. The authors suggested that the approach could potentially be extended to other disease states and immunological phenotypes. In a later analysis, most CMV-associated TCR beta chains were found to appear HLA-restricted, with HLA associations seemingly driven largely by CMV exposure. The study listed 164 TCR beta chains as associated with cytomegalovirus. A later genetic analysis associated a missense DCLRE1C variant with V-gene and J-gene trimming of TCR beta chains, and an independent cohort replicated the association. A cluster of highly shared sequence variants was judged likely to represent a technical artifact of the sequencing pipeline. A later analysis associated about 17,000 TCR beta sequences with specific HLA alleles at a false discovery rate of 0.05. In an earlier analysis of approximately 590 of the donors, most TCR beta V segments were observed in productive rearrangements about 87% or about 30% of the time, broadly matching IMGT annotations. Strong co-occurrence of HLA alleles, especially DR and DQ, made assigning TCR associations to individual alleles difficult. According to a later analysis, parvovirus B19, influenza, CMV and Epstein-Barr virus appeared linked to several top co-occurrence clusters. A later analysis found that TCR association rates varied across HLA loci, with DRB1 alleles showing the most associated TCRs and HLA-C alleles the fewest. Some 16 rarely observed V segments, including chromosome 9 orphons, were excluded from the earlier analysis of several hundred of the donors because counts were too low. A later genetic analysis reported fewer N-insertions in productive TCRs among donors in an Asian-associated ancestry cluster than the roughly 690-donor mean. The classifier was reported to diagnose cytomegalovirus status with high specificity and sensitivity in both the original and validation cohorts. Most TCR sequences were seen in very few donors, while some public TCRs were found in many individuals. Correlated functional status among segregating V segments might be attributable to linkage disequilibrium, but an unknown experimental factor could not be ruled out. In a later analysis, HLA-associated TCR beta chains showed more clonal expansion and lower generation probabilities than non-associated chains that were equally common. The only immune exposure information available for the cohort was CMV serostatus. This cohort had only TCR beta chains sequenced, and the lack of alpha or paired-chain data limited which features could be detected. Because HLA typing was missing for some donors at each locus, association tests included only the typed subset. The presence/absence analyses assumed that sequencing depth was roughly uniform across donors, and that assumption may not be true.

The cysteine opens and the phenylalanine closes a CDR3 of 14 amino acids. Only the CDR3 DNA stays, 42 bases, in frame from base 1. V and J are trimmed by 3 bases and 8 bases, and the gene matches miss 6 bases of the junction. In total, roughly 670 healthy bone marrow donors made up the cohort. At the time of sampling, every cohort member was nominally healthy, though immune exposures that went unrecorded were likely present. The donor tested CMV seronegative and was one of the 352 seronegative cohort members. A peripheral blood sample was provided by each donor, and peripheral blood mononuclear cells were used for TCR beta sequencing. The Qiagen DNeasy Blood Extraction Kit was used to extract genomic DNA from the blood cell samples.

The source material was PBMCs. Recombination connected TRBV6-7 to TRBJ1-4; 7 central bases correspond to TRBD1. TRBV6-7 is given ORF status, its function remaining uncertain. The origin of this receptor is a woman in her 30s in good health and CMV-seronegative. The encoded CDR3 is CASSYDRVPEKLFF. The DNA sequence is as follows: TGTGCCAGCAGTTATGACAGGGTACCCGAAAAACTGTTTTTT.